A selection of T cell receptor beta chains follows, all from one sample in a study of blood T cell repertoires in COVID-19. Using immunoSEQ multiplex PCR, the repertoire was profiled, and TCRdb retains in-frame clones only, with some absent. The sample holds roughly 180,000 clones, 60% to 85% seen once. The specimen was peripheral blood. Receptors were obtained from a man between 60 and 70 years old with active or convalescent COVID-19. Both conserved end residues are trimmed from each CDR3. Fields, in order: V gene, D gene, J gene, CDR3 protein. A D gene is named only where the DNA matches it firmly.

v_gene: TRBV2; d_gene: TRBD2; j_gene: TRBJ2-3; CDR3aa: ASSAAGGTDTQY
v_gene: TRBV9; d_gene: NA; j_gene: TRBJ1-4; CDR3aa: ASSHTGIDEKLF
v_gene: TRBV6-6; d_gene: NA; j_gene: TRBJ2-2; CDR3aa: ASRRTGGGTGELF
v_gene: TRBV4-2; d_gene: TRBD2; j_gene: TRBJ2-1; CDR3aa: ASSHKTSGYNEQF
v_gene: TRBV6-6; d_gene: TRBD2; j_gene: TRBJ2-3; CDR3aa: ASSPPRLAGGHTDTQY
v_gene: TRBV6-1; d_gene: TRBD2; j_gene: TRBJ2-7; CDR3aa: ASSEGGGSYEQY
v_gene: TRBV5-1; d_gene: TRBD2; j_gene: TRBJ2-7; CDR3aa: ASSLQRLAGFNEQY
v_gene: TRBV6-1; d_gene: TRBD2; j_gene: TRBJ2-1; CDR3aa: ASSGPSGTSGFSYNEQF
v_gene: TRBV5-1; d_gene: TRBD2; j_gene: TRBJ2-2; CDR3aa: ASSVSLTSDGTGELF
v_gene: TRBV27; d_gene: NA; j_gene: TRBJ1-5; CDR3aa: ASSGLAEVGNQPQH
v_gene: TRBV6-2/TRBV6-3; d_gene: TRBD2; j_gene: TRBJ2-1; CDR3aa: ASCPTRGGAYNEQF
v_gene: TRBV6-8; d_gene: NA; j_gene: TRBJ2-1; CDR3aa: ASSNGPDLYNEQF
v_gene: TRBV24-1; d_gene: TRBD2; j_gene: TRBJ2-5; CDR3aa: ATSELAGDLFQETQY
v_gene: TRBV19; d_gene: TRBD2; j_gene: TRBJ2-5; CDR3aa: ASARWPQLAGGRETQY
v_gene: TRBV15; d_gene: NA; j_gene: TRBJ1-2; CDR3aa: ATSRGGQAYGYT
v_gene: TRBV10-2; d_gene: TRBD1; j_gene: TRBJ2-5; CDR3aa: ASTTGQGQGETQY
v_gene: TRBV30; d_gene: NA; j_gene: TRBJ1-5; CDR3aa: AWKNQGTGQPQH
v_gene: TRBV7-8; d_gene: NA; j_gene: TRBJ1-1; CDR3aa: ASSRGGTEAF
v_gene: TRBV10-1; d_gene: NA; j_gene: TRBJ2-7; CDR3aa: ASSTRSSYEQY
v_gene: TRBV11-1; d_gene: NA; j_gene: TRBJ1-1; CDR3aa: ASSLTLPGVNTEAF
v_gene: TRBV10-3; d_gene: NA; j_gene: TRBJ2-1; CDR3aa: ATRGMAYNEQF
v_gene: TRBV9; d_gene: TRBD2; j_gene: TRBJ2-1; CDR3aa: ASSARLASHNEQF
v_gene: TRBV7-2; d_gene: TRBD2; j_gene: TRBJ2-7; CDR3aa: ASSLTSLAGGGEQY
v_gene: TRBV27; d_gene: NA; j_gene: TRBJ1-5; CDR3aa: ASSLGLNQPQH
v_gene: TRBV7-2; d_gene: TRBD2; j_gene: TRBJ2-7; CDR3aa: ASSSGLAGVYEQY